What follows is one T cell receptor (beta chain) and its context. The CDR3 length is 13 residues. With 6 bases removed from V and 7 bases from J, the gap between germline ends came to 15 bases. The sample belongs to a study of blood T cell repertoires in COVID-19. Method: immunoSEQ multiplex PCR; TCRdb's copy keeps in-frame clones and lacks some. This sample has some 120,000 clones, with about 85% found just once. The genes are TRBV12-3 or TRBV12-4 and TRBJ1-2, with D possibly matching TRBD1 (6 bases). The sequenced sample consisted of peripheral blood. This clonotype was obtained from a human donor in a cohort sampled during active COVID-19. Here the CDR3 DNA reads TGTGCCAGCAGGCAGGGGAGTGGAAGTGGCTACACCTTC. It encodes CASRQGSGSGYTF.